This T cell receptor beta chain was captured in a study of T cells in Graves' hyperthyroidism and ophthalmopathy. CDR1 is LNHDA, CDR2 SQIVND, per germline (reference sequence). V was cut by 5 bases and J by 11 bases, with 16 bases left in between. The CDR3 is made up of 13 amino acids. RNA transcripts provided the source from which TCR beta CDR3 regions were amplified. RT-PCR in the first round (using the HTBI primer set) targeted the TCR CDR3. Each CDR3 protein is one row after TCRdb ran MiXCR on the multiplex PCR reads. There are around 380,000 distinct CDR3 sequences in the sample; roughly 14% occur only once, and around 21% lies in the top ten.

Input material: blood. This TCR was recovered from a man aged 25-45 years with Graves' hyperthyroidism that later progressed to Graves' ophthalmopathy. The chain is built from TRBV19 and TRBJ1-5; D is undetermined. The CDR3 spells CASSPATATSQHF. CDR3 sequence (DNA): TGTGCCAGTAGTCCCGCGACCGCGACGTCCCAGCATTTT.